These 20 T cell receptor beta chains were all obtained from the same sample, sequenced in a study of T cells in Graves' hyperthyroidism and ophthalmopathy. The TCR beta CDR3 regions underwent amplification using RNA transcripts as the source. First-round RT-PCR with HTBI primers amplified the TCR CDR3 region. In TCRdb, the multiplex PCR reads were re-called with MiXCR into one record per CDR3 protein. There are 150,000 or so distinct CDR3 sequences in the sample; about a tenth occur only once, and about 20% lies in the top ten. Input material: blood. These TCRs come from a woman between 18 and 30 years old with Graves' hyperthyroidism that later progressed to Graves' ophthalmopathy.

In this sample, this clonotype turned up a few times. The rearrangement joins TRBV9 to TRBJ1-2; D call uncertain. The V end lost 0 bases, the J end lost 3 bases, and 9 bases lay between the germline ends. The CDR3 has 14 residues. In germline, CDR1 is SGDLS, CDR2 YYNGEE. CDR3 nucleotides: TGTGCCAGCAGCGTAGCGGGGTTTCACTATGGCTACACCTTC. It translates to CASSVAGFHYGYTF.

This clonotype was found many times. The CDR3 sequence: CSARVSTGSGNQPQHF. CDR3 nucleotide sequence: TGCAGTGCTAGAGTTTCTACGGGAAGTGGCAATCAGCCCCAGCATTTT. The chain joins TRBV20-1 to TRBJ1-5; D not certain. Germline CDR1 is DFQATT and CDR2 is SNEGSKA (reference sequence). V lost 1 base and J 2 bases, leaving 15 bases between the germline ends. CDR3 size: 16 residues.

In its sample, this clonotype was seen many times. The gene calls are TRBV28 and TRBJ2-7; 8 bases align to TRBD2. V lost 7 bases to trimming and J lost 2 bases; unmatched junction nucleotides: 4. CDR3 length: 13 amino acids. Germline lookup yields CDR1 MDHEN and CDR2 SYDVKM. This CDR3 reads CASTVAGPYEQYF. CDR3 coding DNA: TGTGCCAGCACGGTAGCGGGGCCCTACGAGCAGTACTTC.

This clonotype has ten or more counts. The chain is built from TRBV12-3 or TRBV12-4 and TRBJ1-3, with D tentatively TRBD1 (5 bases). V was cut by 1 base and J by 2 bases, with 12 bases left in between. This CDR3 contains 16 residues. Here the CDR3 DNA reads TGTGCCAGCAGTTTAGTGATAGGGGAACCTGGAAACACCATATATTTT. Protein: CASSLVIGEPGNTIYF.

In this sample, this clonotype turned up many times. The gene calls are TRBV2 and TRBJ2-7; D gene unclear. Germline assignment: CDR1 SNHLY and CDR2 FYNNEI. V was trimmed by 4 bases and J by 3 bases, leaving 7 bases between them. The CDR3 runs to 12 residues. The CDR3: CASSGEIYEQYF. CDR3 sequence (DNA): TGTGCCAGCAGTGGGGAAATCTACGAGCAGTACTTC.

This clonotype was found a few times. The chain employs TRBV4-2 and TRBJ1-1; D might be TRBD1 (5 bases). The CDR3 loop spans 15 amino acids. V lost 0 bases and J lost 6, with 14 bases in between. CDR1 LGHNA and CDR2 YNFKEQ come from the germline V gene. The CDR3, as DNA: TGTGCCAGCAGCCAAGAGTCGGGTGGGGGACCTGAAGCTTTCTTT. It is translated as CASSQESGGGPEAFF.

This clonotype was observed many times. The chain couples TRBV6-2 or TRBV6-3 to TRBJ2-1, with TRBD1 identical over 8 bases. The CDR3 has 14 residues. Germline V gene sequence: CDR1 MNHEY, CDR2 SVGEGT. V trimming: 2 bases; J trimming: 6 bases; junction bases outside the gene matches: 3. The CDR3 coding sequence is TGTGCCAGCAGTTACATAACAGGGGGCAATGAGCAGTTCTTC. Amino acid sequence: CASSYITGGNEQFF.

This clonotype has a count of ten or more. The chain combines TRBV12-3 or TRBV12-4 with TRBJ2-7; D uncertain. This CDR3 has 14 amino acids. Trimming removed 5 bases at V and 3 bases at J, with 14 bases between. This CDR3 reads CASSPPGNIYEQYF. The CDR3 nucleotides read TGTGCCAGCAGTCCTCCCGGAAACATCTACGAGCAGTACTTC.

This clonotype was observed at least ten times. The chain combines TRBV28 with TRBJ2-1, with TRBD2 identical over 14 bases. This CDR3 has 18 amino acids. CDR1 MDHEN and CDR2 SYDVKM come from the germline V gene. V shed 6 bases and J 0 bases; nucleotides not matched to a gene: 7. CDR3 in amino acids: CASRGTSGGPSSYNEQFF. The CDR3 bases are TGTGCCAGCAGGGGGACTAGCGGGGGCCCAAGCTCCTACAATGAGCAGTTCTTC.

This clonotype was recorded at least ten times. This chain links TRBV7-3 with TRBJ2-1; either TRBD1 or TRBD2 may fit D (5 bases each). V was shortened by 0 bases and J by 5 bases, with 11 bases between the two germline ends. The germline gives CDR1 SGHTA, CDR2 FQGTGA. This CDR3 region has 15 residues. The CDR3 here is CASSLTRDRDNEQFF. CDR3 in DNA: TGTGCCAGCAGCTTAACCCGGGACCGGGACAATGAGCAGTTCTTC.

This clonotype was picked up many times. V and J are TRBV12-3 or TRBV12-4 and TRBJ2-2; TRBD2 matches 11 bases. This CDR3 contains 15 residues. Trimming took 8 bases from V and 0 from J; bases not matched to a gene: 2. The CDR3 region is CASRLAGTNTGELFF. The CDR3 nucleotides are TGTGCCAGCCGACTAGCGGGGACGAACACCGGGGAGCTGTTTTTT.

This clonotype was seen ten or more times. This chain connects TRBV30 to TRBJ1-2, with D hard to call. The V gene's germline CDR1 is GTSNPN and CDR2 SVGIG (reference sequence). The CDR3 runs to 11 residues. Trimming left V 1 base short and J 0 bases short, with 0 bases between. The CDR3: CAWSANYGYTF. The CDR3 region has the DNA TGTGCCTGGAGTGCTAACTATGGCTACACCTTC. The whole variable domain, filled in from reference TRBV30 and TRBJ1-2, reads SQTIHQWPATLVQPVGSPLSLECTVEGTSNPNLYWYRQAAGRGLQLLFYSVGIGQISSEVPQNLSASRPQDRQFILSSKKLLLSDSGFYLCAWSANYGYTFGSGTRLTVV.

This clonotype showed up just a few times. This chain connects TRBV27 to TRBJ2-7, with 9 bases that match TRBD1. Germline assignment: CDR1 MNHEY and CDR2 SMNVEV (reference sequence). Losses at the gene ends were 6 bases for V and 1 base for J; bases not matched to a gene: 7. There are 15 residues in the CDR3. The CDR3 DNA sequence: TGTGCCAGCAGCTTCTCGGGGACAGGGTCCTACGAGCAGTACTTC. This codes for CASSFSGTGSYEQYF.

This clonotype was counted at least ten times. V is TRBV6-1 and J is TRBJ2-1; TRBD1 or TRBD2 may be the D gene (5 bases each). Germline values: CDR1 MNHNS, CDR2 SASEGT. V lost 5 bases and J 3 bases, leaving 11 bases between the germline ends. There are 14 residues in the CDR3. CDR3 amino acids: CASSLVRGYNEQFF. For the CDR3, the DNA is TGTGCCAGCAGTTTAGTGAGGGGCTACAATGAGCAGTTCTTC.

This clonotype was found many times. The CDR3: CASSKRAVLDTGELFF. The CDR3, as DNA: TGTGCCAGCAGTAAAAGGGCAGTATTGGACACCGGGGAGCTGTTTTTT. This chain joins TRBV6-1 and TRBJ2-2; D ambiguous. Germline CDR1 is MNHNS and CDR2 is SASEGT. The V end was cut by 5 bases, the J end by 3 bases, with 16 bases between. The CDR3 runs to 16 residues.

The J gene is TRBJ2-7, the V gene TRBV6-1, with 7 nucleotides matching TRBD1. The J segment lost 6 bases and the V segment lost 3 bases, leaving 11 bases of the junction unmatched. CDR1 and CDR2 (germline): MNHNS, SASEGT. The CDR3 length is 15 residues. The CDR3, as DNA: TGTGCCAGCAGTGATCAACAGGGGAGTCTTGTCGAGCAGTACTTC. This encodes CASSDQQGSLVEQYF.

This clonotype has at least ten counts. Its ends do not fully match the called genes, so a read error is possible. The chain carries TRBV11-2 and TRBJ2-1; 7 positions match TRBD2. Germline loops: CDR1 SGHAT, CDR2 FQNNGV. CDR3 length: 15 amino acids. The CDR3 protein is CASSGLGGRGIEQLF. CDR3 coding DNA: TGTGCCAGCAGCGGCCTGGGCGGGAGAGGTATTGAGCAGCTCTTC.

This clonotype was detected a few times. J is TRBJ2-2 and V is TRBV3-1, with TRBD1 matching 7 bases. This CDR3 region has 16 residues. V lost 0 bases and J lost 5; bases outside the gene matches: 6. In germline, CDR1 is LGHDT, CDR2 YNNKEL (reference sequence). The CDR3 reads CASSQDEGARTGELFF. The CDR3 nucleotides read TGTGCCAGCAGCCAAGATGAGGGGGCGCGGACCGGGGAGCTGTTTTTT.

This clonotype was detected ten times or more. The chain has TRBV27 and TRBJ1-4; a possible D gene is TRBD1 (6 bases). Germline CDR1 reads MNHEY; CDR2 reads SMNVEV (reference sequence). This CDR3 has 15 residues. Trimming removed 4 bases from V and 3 bases from J, with 12 bases in between. CDR3: CASSWRQAPNEKLFF. DNA for the CDR3: TGTGCCAGCAGTTGGAGACAGGCACCTAATGAAAAACTGTTTTTT.

Note on this clonotype: Since a much larger clone is just one base distant, this may be a read error. The chain recombines TRBV12-3 or TRBV12-4 with TRBJ2-3; 7 bases line up with TRBD2. The trim removed 6 bases at V and 8 bases at J, leaving 11 bases unmatched. This CDR3 region has 14 residues. CDR3 amino acids: CASRERGGEGTQYF. The CDR3 region has the DNA TGTGCCAGCAGGGAGCGGGGAGGAGAGGGTACGCAGTATTTT.